This T cell receptor beta chain was found in a study of blood T cell repertoires in COVID-19. About the study: Italy, Spain and the United States were the sources of the convalescent and acute COVID-19 samples. T cells, B-cell-depleted T cells, or PBMCs supplied cDNA or gDNA.

V lost 4 bases, J lost 2 bases, and 2 bases stayed unmatched. CDR3 length: 15 amino acids. The germline gives CDR1 LGHDT, CDR2 YNNKEL (reference sequence). How the authors handled the data: Amplified reference gene primers provided the basis for estimating nucleated cell counts. Assay: immunoSEQ multiplex PCR; the TCRdb copy retains only in-frame clones and omits some. From that table come the V and J calls and clone size; the DNA was used to work out D and trimming. The sample comprises roughly 240,000 clones, approximately 85% of which are singletons, and approximately 4.5% rests with the top ten. The sequence was obtained from a woman aged 70 to 79 with acute or convalescent COVID-19. Material for sequencing was peripheral blood. This sequence joins TRBV3-1 (or the pseudogene TRBV3-2) and TRBJ1-4; the match to TRBD1 covers 9 bases. The chain's CDR3 is CASSLGTGTNEKLFF. In nucleotides, the CDR3 is TGTGCCAGCAGCCTCGGGACAGGGACTAATGAAAAACTGTTTTTT.